These T cell receptor beta chains were read from a single sample in a study of blood T cell repertoires in COVID-19. Produced via immunoSEQ multiplex PCR; TCRdb's table is partial and in-frame only. The sample consists of approximately 200,000 clones, more than 80% of them appearing once. Sequences were obtained from PBMCs or T cells enriched from blood (not recorded which). These receptors originate from a woman between 18 and 29 years old in a cohort exposed to, infected with or recovered from COVID-19 (not recorded which). Each CDR3 is given with its conserved first and last residue. The D gene is left open where the match is weak. Size is omitted from some rows. Given values are once, few, many or a class for expanded clones.

D,V,J,size,DNA,CDR3
TRBD1,TRBV5-1,TRBJ2-5,-,TGCGCCAGCAGCTTCCAGGGGGCCGAGGAGACCCAGTACTTC,CASSFQGAEETQYF
TRBD1,TRBV19,TRBJ2-2,-,TGTGCCAGTACCGACAGGGAAGGTAGAACCGGGGAGCTGTTTTTT,CASTDREGRTGELFF
TRBD1,TRBV4-1,TRBJ1-5,-,TGCGCCAGCAGCCAAATTACGACAGGGATCAATCAGCCCCAGCATTTT,CASSQITTGINQPQHF
-,TRBV6-5,TRBJ1-4,-,TGTGCCAGCAGTTATCTTGCGGGGGGTGAAAAACTGTTTTTT,CASSYLAGGEKLFF
-,TRBV6-5,TRBJ2-1,few,TGTGCCAGCACGCGGGACCCGCGAAACGATGAGCAGTTCTTC,CASTRDPRNDEQFF
TRBD2,TRBV7-9,TRBJ2-1,few,TGTGCCAGCAGCCGAAGCGGGGCGGGCAGGATCTTC,CASSRSGAGRIF
-,TRBV9,TRBJ1-2,-,TGTGCCAGCAGCACAGGAAGGGATGGTGGCTACACCTTC,CASSTGRDGGYTF
-,TRBV24-1,TRBJ2-2,-,TGTGCCACCAGTGACCCGTACACCGGGGAGCTGTTTTTT,CATSDPYTGELFF
TRBD1,TRBV25-1,TRBJ2-2,-,TGTGCCAGCAGTGCCACAGGGGGCAACACCGGGGAGCTGTTTTTT,CASSATGGNTGELFF
TRBD2,TRBV5-4,TRBJ2-1,-,TGTGCCAGCAGACAAGGACTAGCAGACCCGGGGGGGCAGTTCTTC,CASRQGLADPGGQFF
-,TRBV11-2,TRBJ2-3,-,TGTGCCAGCAGCCAGGTTCCAGATACGCAGTATTTT,CASSQVPDTQYF
TRBD1,TRBV19,TRBJ2-6,once,TGTGCCAGTAGTATTTGGACAGGAGTCTCTGGGGCCAACGTCCTGACTTTC,CASSIWTGVSGANVLTF
-,TRBV9,TRBJ2-3,-,TGTGCCAGCAGCGTAACGGGGGGCCGACCGGCAGATACGCAGTATTTT,CASSVTGGRPADTQYF
TRBD1,TRBV11-2,TRBJ1-1,once,TGTGCCAGCAGCTTAGAAGGACAGGGGAACACTGAAGCTTTCTTT,CASSLEGQGNTEAFF
-,TRBV2,TRBJ1-4,-,TGTGCCAGCAGTGTAGGACAGAATGAAAAACTGTTTTTT,CASSVGQNEKLFF
-,TRBV6-6,TRBJ1-1,-,TGTGCCAGCATCCGGGGGGCGGGCACTGAAGCTTTCTTT,CASIRGAGTEAFF
TRBD1,TRBV6-1,TRBJ1-5,-,TGTGCCAGCAGTGAAGTTCGAGGGGGCAGGGGGAATCAGCCCCAGCATTTT,CASSEVRGGRGNQPQHF
TRBD1,TRBV24-1,TRBJ2-5,-,TGTGCCACCAGTGATCCCCGGACAGGGGGCGAGACCCAGTACTTC,CATSDPRTGGETQYF
TRBD2,TRBV10-1,TRBJ2-5,-,TGCGCCAGCAGCCCCGGACTAGCGGGCACCCAAGAGACCCAGTACTTC,CASSPGLAGTQETQYF
TRBD2,TRBV18,TRBJ2-5,-,TGTGCCAGCTCACCTGGTAGCGGGGGGGCTCAAGAGACCCAGTACTTC,CASSPGSGGAQETQYF
TRBD1,TRBV5-1,TRBJ1-5,-,TGCGCCAGCAGCTTGGGAGGTGGGACAGTCAATCAGCCCCAGCATTTT,CASSLGGGTVNQPQHF
-,TRBV7-9,TRBJ2-3,-,TGTGCCAGCAGCTTGGCCTCCACAGATACGCAGTATTTT,CASSLASTDTQYF
TRBD1,TRBV28,TRBJ1-2,-,TGTGCCAGCAGTTTCTACAGGGGGCGAGGCTACACCTTC,CASSFYRGRGYTF
-,TRBV11-2,TRBJ2-7,-,TGTGCCAGCAGCTTAGATCTGCGACAGCCCAGAGGATACGAGCAGTACTTC,CASSLDLRQPRGYEQYF
-,TRBV2,TRBJ1-3,-,TGTGCCAGCAGTGGGGATTCCGGGGGGCGCGGCTCTGGAAACACCATATATTTT,CASSGDSGGRGSGNTIYF
-,TRBV29-1,TRBJ2-7,-,TGCAGCGTTGAAAAGAGCGCCTACGAGCAGTACTTC,CSVEKSAYEQYF
TRBD2,TRBV5-1,TRBJ2-1,-,TGCGCCAGCAGCCCCCTAGCGGGAGGGCCGTACAATGAGCAGTTCTTC,CASSPLAGGPYNEQFF
TRBD2,TRBV6-4,TRBJ2-1,-,TGTGCCAGCAGTAGCGGGACCTACAATGAGCAGTTCTTC,CASSSGTYNEQFF
-,TRBV2,TRBJ1-1,once,TGTGCCAGCAGAGAGGACAGTGCAAACACTGAAGCTTTCTTT,CASREDSANTEAFF
TRBD1,TRBV3-1/TRBV3-2,TRBJ1-4,few,TGTGCCAGCAGCCATGCCGGGACAGGGAACGAAAAACTGTTTTTT,CASSHAGTGNEKLFF
-,TRBV5-5,TRBJ2-5,few,TGTGCCAGCAGCTTCAGGGGCTTAGAGACCCAGTACTTC,CASSFRGLETQYF
TRBD2,TRBV5-4,TRBJ2-7,-,TGTGCCAGCAGCTTGCCGCTAGCGGACTCCTACGAGCAGTACTTC,CASSLPLADSYEQYF
-,TRBV24-1,TRBJ2-3,-,TGTGCCACCAGTGGGCTACAGGGTAGCACAGATACGCAGTATTTT,CATSGLQGSTDTQYF
TRBD2,TRBV5-1,TRBJ2-1,-,TGCGCCAGCAGTCTCACCGGGAGGGTTCCCTACAATGAGCAGTTCTTC,CASSLTGRVPYNEQFF
-,TRBV15,TRBJ1-1,few,TGTGCCACCAGCGAGGGTGATGGGAGCACTGAAGCTTTCTTT,CATSEGDGSTEAFF